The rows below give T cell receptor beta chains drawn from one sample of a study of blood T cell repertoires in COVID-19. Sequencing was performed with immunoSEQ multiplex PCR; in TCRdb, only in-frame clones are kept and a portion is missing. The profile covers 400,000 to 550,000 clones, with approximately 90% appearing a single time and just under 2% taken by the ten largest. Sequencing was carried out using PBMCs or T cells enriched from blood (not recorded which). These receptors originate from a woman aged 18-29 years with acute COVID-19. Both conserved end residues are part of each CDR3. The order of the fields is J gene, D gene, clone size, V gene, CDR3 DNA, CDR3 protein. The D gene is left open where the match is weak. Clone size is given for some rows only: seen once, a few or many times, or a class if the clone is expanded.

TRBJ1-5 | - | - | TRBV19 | TGTGCCAGTAGTCTCTCCTCAACGGGCAATCAGCCCCAGCATTTT | CASSLSSTGNQPQHF
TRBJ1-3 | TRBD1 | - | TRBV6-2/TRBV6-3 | TGTGCCAGCAGTGCATTCTCCGGGACAGGAGGAAACACCATATATTTT | CASSAFSGTGGNTIYF
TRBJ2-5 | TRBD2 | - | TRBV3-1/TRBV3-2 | TGTGCCAGCAGCCTCGAAAAACTTCCGGGACTAGCGGAAAATAAAGAGACCCAGTACTTC | CASSLEKLPGLAENKETQYF
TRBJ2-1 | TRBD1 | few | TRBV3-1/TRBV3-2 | TGTGCCAGCAGCCTACAGGGGGCACATGAGCAGTTCTTC | CASSLQGAHEQFF
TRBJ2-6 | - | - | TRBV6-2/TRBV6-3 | TGTGCCAGCAGTTACTCTACAAGCTCTGGGGCCAACGTCCTGACTTTC | CASSYSTSSGANVLTF
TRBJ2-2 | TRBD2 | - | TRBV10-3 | TGTGCCATCAGAGCAGGACTAGCGGGTACCGGGGAGCTGTTTTTT | CAIRAGLAGTGELFF
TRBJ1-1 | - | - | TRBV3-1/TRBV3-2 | TGTGCCAGCAGCCCGGGACCCCGGGGGTGGGCTGAAGCTTTCTTT | CASSPGPRGWAEAFF
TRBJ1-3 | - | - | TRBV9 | TGTGCCAGCAGCGTTTCGGAACTATTAAACACCATATATTTT | CASSVSELLNTIYF
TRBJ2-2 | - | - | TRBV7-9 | TGTGCCAGCAGCTTAGCCGCAGGGGCGCCGAACACCGGGGAGCTGTTTTTT | CASSLAAGAPNTGELFF
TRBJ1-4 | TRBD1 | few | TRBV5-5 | TGTGCCAGCAGTCTCGGGACAGCAAATGAAAAACTGTTTTTT | CASSLGTANEKLFF
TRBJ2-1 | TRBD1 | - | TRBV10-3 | TGTGCCATCAGTGCACTCCAGACAGGGAAGGTATGGAATGAGCAGTTCTTC | CAISALQTGKVWNEQFF